This TCR beta chain derives from a study of long-term antiretroviral therapy in people with HIV. With regard to this clone: Its specificity is unknown.

Study outcomes and limitations: Pre-ART clonal expansion yielded clones that dominated the repertoire at all time points.

Version v3.0 of the immunoSEQ assay ran at survey level. Assay: immunoSEQ multiplex PCR; the TCRdb copy retains only in-frame clones and omits some. Of tens of thousands of clones listed, 90% to 95% are singletons. The germline CDR1 and CDR2 sequences are SGHDN and FVKESK. CDR3 size: 13 residues. The V and J ends lost 6 bases and 8 bases respectively, with 14 bases between them. This TCR derives from a man aged 30 to 45 with HIV. This sample comprised unsorted PBMCs, obtained 6 to 6.5 years after starting antiretroviral therapy. The chain has TRBV14 and TRBJ2-1, with a possible D match to TRBD2 (5 bases). The CDR3 here is CASSRTRAHEQFF. The CDR3 DNA reads as TGTGCCAGCAGTCGCACTAGGGCGCATGAGCAGTTCTTC.